This paragraph reports one TCR beta chain. Antigen unknown. The data derive from a study of T cell repertoires in ileal Crohn's disease. In the study overall: At surgery, more than 30% of patients smoked, with median disease duration about 7.9 years. Whole-study results and caveats: Clonality above 26.8% at surgery always came with endoscopic recurrence.

TCRdb's table, derived via immunoSEQ multiplex PCR, lists solely in-frame clones and lacks some. The sample carries 14,000 or so clones, nearly 90% recorded once. Trimming cost V 2 bases and J 7 bases, with 11 bases left between them. The CDR3 has 14 residues. The V gene's germline CDR1 is MNHNS and CDR2 SASEGT. Sequencing was carried out using ileal tissue. The chain is built from TRBV6-1 and TRBJ1-4; no definite D call. The sequence came from an adult with Crohn's disease. CDR3 nucleotides: TGTGCCAGCAGTGAACCCGAAAGCGGTGAAAAACTGTTTTTT. Residues: CASSEPESGEKLFF.